The 10 T cell receptor beta chains listed next were all sequenced from one sample in a study of patients and donors after allogeneic stem cell transplantation. TCRdb re-derived calls from the RT-PCR reads in MiXCR, one entry per CDR3 protein. The sample contains roughly 250,000 distinct CDR3 sequences, roughly 13% of which appear only once. Specimen: blood, either unsorted or a sorted T cell fraction (not recorded which). These receptors all come from a human donor who was either an allogeneic HSCT recipient or a stem cell or donor lymphocyte infusion donor (not recorded which). It is not recorded whose cells these are; they may come from a transplant donor.

This clonotype came up many times. V gene TRBV7-9 combines with J gene TRBJ1-1; the match to TRBD1 covers 8 bases. This CDR3 has 17 amino acids. Germline CDR1 reads SEHNR; CDR2 reads FQNEAQ (reference sequence). Trimming at V came to 5 bases and at J to 2 bases, leaving 13 bases not matched to a gene. CDR3 sequence reads: CASSPRGTGVGNTEAFF. CDR3 coding DNA: TGTGCCAGCAGCCCCCGGGGGACAGGAGTAGGTAACACTGAAGCTTTCTTT.

This clonotype has only a few counts. This rearrangement joins TRBV6-4 to TRBJ2-5, with D possibly TRBD2 on 5 matching bases. The germline V gene has CDR1 MRHNA and CDR2 SNTAGT. V was trimmed by 6 bases and J by 5 bases, leaving 13 bases between them. The CDR3 totals 13 residues. CDR3 region: CASRGRRRETQYF. CDR3 nucleotides: TGTGCCAGCAGAGGACGGAGGAGGGAGACCCAGTACTTC.

This clonotype was detected many times. This sequence joins TRBV6-6 and TRBJ1-1, with D possibly being TRBD1 (5 bases). CDR1 MNHNY and CDR2 SVGAGI come from the germline V gene (reference sequence). This CDR3 contains 13 residues. V was shortened by 8 bases and J by 0 bases, with 10 bases between the two germline ends. The CDR3 reads CASGQGVNTEAFF. The CDR3 region has the DNA TGTGCCAGCGGGCAAGGGGTGAACACTGAAGCTTTCTTT.

This clonotype was counted a few times. This chain links TRBV4-1 with TRBJ2-1, with 9 bases fitting TRBD2. V gave up 0 bases and J gave up 6 bases; unmatched junction bases: 3. Germline CDR1 MGHRA, CDR2 YSYEKL. This CDR3 spans 15 amino acids. CDR3 loop: CASSQDASGVNEQFF. Written as DNA, the CDR3 is TGCGCCAGCAGCCAAGACGCTAGCGGGGTCAATGAGCAGTTCTTC.

The table lists this clonotype with a count of one. The V gene is TRBV7-8, the J gene TRBJ2-6, with 9 nucleotides matching TRBD1. CDR1 is SGHVS, CDR2 FQNEAQ, per germline. The CDR3 totals 17 residues. Trimming took 6 bases from V and 4 from J; bases not matched to a gene: 10. The CDR3 region is CASRQTGGGPGANVLTF. For the CDR3, the DNA is TGTGCCAGCAGGCAAACAGGGGGCGGTCCCGGGGCCAACGTCCTGACTTTC.

This clonotype was seen many times. This chain joins TRBV3-1 and TRBJ2-3; the match to TRBD2 covers 7 bases. Germline V CDR1 and CDR2: LGHDT, YNNKEL (reference sequence). This CDR3 is 15 amino acids long. Unmatched junction bases numbered 4, after V lost 1 base and J lost 3 bases. This chain's CDR3 is CASSQVGGGTDTQYF. CDR3 nucleotides: TGTGCCAGCAGCCAAGTTGGGGGGGGGACAGATACGCAGTATTTT.

The chain couples TRBV5-1 to TRBJ2-1, with a weak D call TRBD1 (5 bases). The ends were cut back, 4 bases at V and 5 bases at J, with 16 bases in the middle. The germline V gene encodes CDR1 SGHRS and CDR2 YFSETQ. The CDR3 has 15 residues. This CDR3 reads CASSRGRALNNEQFF. The CDR3 nucleotides are TGCGCCAGCAGCCGAGGCAGGGCTCTCAACAATGAGCAGTTCTTC.

J is TRBJ1-1 and V is TRBV20-1; 7 nucleotides agree with TRBD1. The CDR3 contains 17 residues. The J segment lost 1 base and the V segment lost 3 bases, leaving 14 bases of the junction unmatched. The germline V gene encodes CDR1 DFQATT and CDR2 SNEGSKA (reference sequence). The CDR3 DNA follows: TGCAGTGCTAGTAGGCTTGGGGGGGACAGCAAGAACACTGAAGCTTTCTTT. This encodes CSASRLGGDSKNTEAFF.

The sample holds a few counts of this clonotype. J is TRBJ1-5 and V is TRBV7-6; D is uncertain. Germline values: CDR1 SGHVS, CDR2 FNYEAQ. V dropped 1 base and J dropped 4 bases, with 8 bases sitting between them. This CDR3 region has 14 residues. This CDR3 is CASSLDLGNQPQHF. CDR3 nucleotide sequence: TGTGCCAGCAGCTTAGATTTGGGAAATCAGCCCCAGCATTTT. Full variable domain (missing parts from reference TRBV7-6 and TRBJ1-5): GAGVSQSPRYKVTKRGQDVALRCDPISGHVSLYWYRQALGQGPEFLTYFNYEAQQDKSGLPNDRFSAERPEGSISTLTIQRTEQRDSAMYRCASSLDLGNQPQHFGDGTRLSIL.

This sequence joins TRBV2 and TRBJ2-5; tentative D call: TRBD1 (7 bases). The CDR3 covers 15 residues. The V end was cut by 6 bases, the J end by 10 bases, with 24 bases between. From germline, CDR1 is SNHLY and CDR2 FYNNEI. The DNA of the CDR3 is TGTGCCAGCAGAAGGGACAGTCCCCGGGGGTGGATCCAGTACTTC. Amino acid sequence: CASRRDSPRGWIQYF.